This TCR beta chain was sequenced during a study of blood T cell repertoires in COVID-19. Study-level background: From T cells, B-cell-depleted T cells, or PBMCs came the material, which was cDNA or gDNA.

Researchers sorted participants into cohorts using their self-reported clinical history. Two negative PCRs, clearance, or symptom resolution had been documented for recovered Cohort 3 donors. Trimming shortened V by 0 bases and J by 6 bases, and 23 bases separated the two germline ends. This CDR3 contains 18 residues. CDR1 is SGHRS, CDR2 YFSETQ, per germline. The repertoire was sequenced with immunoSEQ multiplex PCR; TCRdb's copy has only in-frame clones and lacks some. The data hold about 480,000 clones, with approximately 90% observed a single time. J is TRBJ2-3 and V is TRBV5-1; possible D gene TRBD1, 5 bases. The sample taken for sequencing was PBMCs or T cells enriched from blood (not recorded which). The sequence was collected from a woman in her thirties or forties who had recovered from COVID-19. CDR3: CASSLGVLVGPDTDTQYF. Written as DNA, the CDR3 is TGCGCCAGCAGCTTGGGGGTCTTGGTGGGGCCGGATACGGATACGCAGTATTTT.